What follows are 5 T cell receptor beta chains derived from one specimen sequenced in a study of lymphopenia after photon versus proton radiotherapy. Measured with immunoSEQ multiplex PCR; TCRdb has only the in-frame clones, and not every one. The sample lists approximately 8,100 clones; 88% were seen once. The sequencing used peripheral blood, collected from a patient treated with photon-based radiotherapy. The origin of the receptors is a man at least 80 years old with cholangiocarcinoma.

This clone was seen only once. V usage is TRBV19 and J usage is TRBJ1-1, with unresolved D. Trimming cost V 3 bases and J 1 base, with 18 bases left between them. The CDR3 runs 17 residues. Germline CDR1 is LNHDA and CDR2 is SQIVND (reference sequence). The CDR3 DNA sequence: TGTGCCAGTAGTATTTCCGTGTATCCTGGCGGGAACACTGAAGCTTTCTTT. Translating it yields CASSISVYPGGNTEAFF.

In DNA form, the CDR3 reads TGTGCCAGCTCACCACGGTGGTCGGAAGACGAAAAACTGTTTTTT. This gives the protein CASSPRWSEDEKLFF. This chain links TRBV18 with TRBJ1-4; D gene ambiguous. Per germline, CDR1 KGHSH and CDR2 LQKENI. The CDR3 consists of 15 residues. V shed 1 base and J shed 8 bases, with 14 bases lying between them.

J is TRBJ1-5 and V is TRBV4-2, with 9 positions matching TRBD1. The CDR3 consists of 17 residues. Germline V gives CDR1 LGHNA, CDR2 YNFKEQ. With 1 base clipped from V and 4 bases from J, the junction kept 8 bases outside the gene matches. CDR3 sequence: CASSQAGGTGRNQPQHF. The CDR3 DNA is TGTGCCAGCAGCCAAGCCGGAGGGACAGGGAGGAATCAGCCCCAGCATTTT.

CDR3 region: CASSSGRDYNSPLHF. In DNA, the CDR3 is TGCGCCAGCAGCTCGGGACGGGACTATAATTCACCCCTCCACTTT. The chain combines TRBV5-1 with TRBJ1-6; a possible D gene is TRBD1 (5 bases). This CDR3 comprises 15 residues. Germline V gives CDR1 SGHRS, CDR2 YFSETQ. V shed 3 bases and J shed 3 bases, with 10 bases lying between them.

The V call is TRBV18, the J call TRBJ2-7; tentative D call: TRBD1 (7 bases). Per the germline V gene, CDR1 is KGHSH and CDR2 is LQKENI. Trimming took off 1 base at V and 2 bases at J, with 12 bases between the two ends. This CDR3 region has 15 residues. The CDR3 is CASSPLAGGTYEQYF. The CDR3 nucleotides read TGTGCCAGCTCACCACTTGCAGGGGGGACCTACGAGCAGTACTTC.